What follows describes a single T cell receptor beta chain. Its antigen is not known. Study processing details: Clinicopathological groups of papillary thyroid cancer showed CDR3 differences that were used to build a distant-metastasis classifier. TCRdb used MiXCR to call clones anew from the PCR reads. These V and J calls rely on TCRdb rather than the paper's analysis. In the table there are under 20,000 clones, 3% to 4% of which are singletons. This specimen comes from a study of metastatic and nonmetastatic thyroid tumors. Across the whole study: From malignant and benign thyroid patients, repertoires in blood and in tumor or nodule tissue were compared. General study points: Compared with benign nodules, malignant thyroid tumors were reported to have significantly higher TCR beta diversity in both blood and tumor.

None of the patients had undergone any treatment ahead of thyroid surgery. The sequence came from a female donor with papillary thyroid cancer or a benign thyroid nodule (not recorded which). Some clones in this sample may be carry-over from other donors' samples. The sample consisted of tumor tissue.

CDR3 in amino acids: CASSATSPGSNQPQHF. For the CDR3, the DNA is TGTGCCAGCAGTGCGACCTCCCCGGGTAGCAATCAGCCCCAGCATTTT. The chain uses TRBV6-2 or TRBV6-3 and TRBJ1-5; D is unclear. CDR3 size: 16 residues. Germline CDR1 is MNHEY and CDR2 is SVGEGT. V lost 5 bases and J 0 bases, leaving 14 bases between the germline ends.